This T cell receptor (beta chain) was profiled in a study of metastatic and nonmetastatic thyroid tumors. This clone is classed as medium-sized. No treatment had been given to any patient before thyroid surgery. TCRdb re-called clones from the PCR reads using MiXCR. Of about 20,000 clones in the sample, 9% to 15% were seen once. With 3 bases clipped from V and 4 bases from J, the junction kept 4 bases outside the gene matches. The CDR3 length is 17 residues. Material for sequencing was blood. This chain uses TRBV12-3 or TRBV12-4 with TRBJ2-1; 15 bases map to TRBD2. The clonotype originates from a male donor with papillary thyroid cancer or a benign thyroid nodule (not recorded which). Some clones in this sample may be carry-over from other donors' samples. CDR3 in amino acids: CASSFGTSGRRYNEQFF. DNA for the CDR3: TGTGCCAGCAGTTTCGGGACTAGCGGGAGGAGATACAATGAGCAGTTCTTC.